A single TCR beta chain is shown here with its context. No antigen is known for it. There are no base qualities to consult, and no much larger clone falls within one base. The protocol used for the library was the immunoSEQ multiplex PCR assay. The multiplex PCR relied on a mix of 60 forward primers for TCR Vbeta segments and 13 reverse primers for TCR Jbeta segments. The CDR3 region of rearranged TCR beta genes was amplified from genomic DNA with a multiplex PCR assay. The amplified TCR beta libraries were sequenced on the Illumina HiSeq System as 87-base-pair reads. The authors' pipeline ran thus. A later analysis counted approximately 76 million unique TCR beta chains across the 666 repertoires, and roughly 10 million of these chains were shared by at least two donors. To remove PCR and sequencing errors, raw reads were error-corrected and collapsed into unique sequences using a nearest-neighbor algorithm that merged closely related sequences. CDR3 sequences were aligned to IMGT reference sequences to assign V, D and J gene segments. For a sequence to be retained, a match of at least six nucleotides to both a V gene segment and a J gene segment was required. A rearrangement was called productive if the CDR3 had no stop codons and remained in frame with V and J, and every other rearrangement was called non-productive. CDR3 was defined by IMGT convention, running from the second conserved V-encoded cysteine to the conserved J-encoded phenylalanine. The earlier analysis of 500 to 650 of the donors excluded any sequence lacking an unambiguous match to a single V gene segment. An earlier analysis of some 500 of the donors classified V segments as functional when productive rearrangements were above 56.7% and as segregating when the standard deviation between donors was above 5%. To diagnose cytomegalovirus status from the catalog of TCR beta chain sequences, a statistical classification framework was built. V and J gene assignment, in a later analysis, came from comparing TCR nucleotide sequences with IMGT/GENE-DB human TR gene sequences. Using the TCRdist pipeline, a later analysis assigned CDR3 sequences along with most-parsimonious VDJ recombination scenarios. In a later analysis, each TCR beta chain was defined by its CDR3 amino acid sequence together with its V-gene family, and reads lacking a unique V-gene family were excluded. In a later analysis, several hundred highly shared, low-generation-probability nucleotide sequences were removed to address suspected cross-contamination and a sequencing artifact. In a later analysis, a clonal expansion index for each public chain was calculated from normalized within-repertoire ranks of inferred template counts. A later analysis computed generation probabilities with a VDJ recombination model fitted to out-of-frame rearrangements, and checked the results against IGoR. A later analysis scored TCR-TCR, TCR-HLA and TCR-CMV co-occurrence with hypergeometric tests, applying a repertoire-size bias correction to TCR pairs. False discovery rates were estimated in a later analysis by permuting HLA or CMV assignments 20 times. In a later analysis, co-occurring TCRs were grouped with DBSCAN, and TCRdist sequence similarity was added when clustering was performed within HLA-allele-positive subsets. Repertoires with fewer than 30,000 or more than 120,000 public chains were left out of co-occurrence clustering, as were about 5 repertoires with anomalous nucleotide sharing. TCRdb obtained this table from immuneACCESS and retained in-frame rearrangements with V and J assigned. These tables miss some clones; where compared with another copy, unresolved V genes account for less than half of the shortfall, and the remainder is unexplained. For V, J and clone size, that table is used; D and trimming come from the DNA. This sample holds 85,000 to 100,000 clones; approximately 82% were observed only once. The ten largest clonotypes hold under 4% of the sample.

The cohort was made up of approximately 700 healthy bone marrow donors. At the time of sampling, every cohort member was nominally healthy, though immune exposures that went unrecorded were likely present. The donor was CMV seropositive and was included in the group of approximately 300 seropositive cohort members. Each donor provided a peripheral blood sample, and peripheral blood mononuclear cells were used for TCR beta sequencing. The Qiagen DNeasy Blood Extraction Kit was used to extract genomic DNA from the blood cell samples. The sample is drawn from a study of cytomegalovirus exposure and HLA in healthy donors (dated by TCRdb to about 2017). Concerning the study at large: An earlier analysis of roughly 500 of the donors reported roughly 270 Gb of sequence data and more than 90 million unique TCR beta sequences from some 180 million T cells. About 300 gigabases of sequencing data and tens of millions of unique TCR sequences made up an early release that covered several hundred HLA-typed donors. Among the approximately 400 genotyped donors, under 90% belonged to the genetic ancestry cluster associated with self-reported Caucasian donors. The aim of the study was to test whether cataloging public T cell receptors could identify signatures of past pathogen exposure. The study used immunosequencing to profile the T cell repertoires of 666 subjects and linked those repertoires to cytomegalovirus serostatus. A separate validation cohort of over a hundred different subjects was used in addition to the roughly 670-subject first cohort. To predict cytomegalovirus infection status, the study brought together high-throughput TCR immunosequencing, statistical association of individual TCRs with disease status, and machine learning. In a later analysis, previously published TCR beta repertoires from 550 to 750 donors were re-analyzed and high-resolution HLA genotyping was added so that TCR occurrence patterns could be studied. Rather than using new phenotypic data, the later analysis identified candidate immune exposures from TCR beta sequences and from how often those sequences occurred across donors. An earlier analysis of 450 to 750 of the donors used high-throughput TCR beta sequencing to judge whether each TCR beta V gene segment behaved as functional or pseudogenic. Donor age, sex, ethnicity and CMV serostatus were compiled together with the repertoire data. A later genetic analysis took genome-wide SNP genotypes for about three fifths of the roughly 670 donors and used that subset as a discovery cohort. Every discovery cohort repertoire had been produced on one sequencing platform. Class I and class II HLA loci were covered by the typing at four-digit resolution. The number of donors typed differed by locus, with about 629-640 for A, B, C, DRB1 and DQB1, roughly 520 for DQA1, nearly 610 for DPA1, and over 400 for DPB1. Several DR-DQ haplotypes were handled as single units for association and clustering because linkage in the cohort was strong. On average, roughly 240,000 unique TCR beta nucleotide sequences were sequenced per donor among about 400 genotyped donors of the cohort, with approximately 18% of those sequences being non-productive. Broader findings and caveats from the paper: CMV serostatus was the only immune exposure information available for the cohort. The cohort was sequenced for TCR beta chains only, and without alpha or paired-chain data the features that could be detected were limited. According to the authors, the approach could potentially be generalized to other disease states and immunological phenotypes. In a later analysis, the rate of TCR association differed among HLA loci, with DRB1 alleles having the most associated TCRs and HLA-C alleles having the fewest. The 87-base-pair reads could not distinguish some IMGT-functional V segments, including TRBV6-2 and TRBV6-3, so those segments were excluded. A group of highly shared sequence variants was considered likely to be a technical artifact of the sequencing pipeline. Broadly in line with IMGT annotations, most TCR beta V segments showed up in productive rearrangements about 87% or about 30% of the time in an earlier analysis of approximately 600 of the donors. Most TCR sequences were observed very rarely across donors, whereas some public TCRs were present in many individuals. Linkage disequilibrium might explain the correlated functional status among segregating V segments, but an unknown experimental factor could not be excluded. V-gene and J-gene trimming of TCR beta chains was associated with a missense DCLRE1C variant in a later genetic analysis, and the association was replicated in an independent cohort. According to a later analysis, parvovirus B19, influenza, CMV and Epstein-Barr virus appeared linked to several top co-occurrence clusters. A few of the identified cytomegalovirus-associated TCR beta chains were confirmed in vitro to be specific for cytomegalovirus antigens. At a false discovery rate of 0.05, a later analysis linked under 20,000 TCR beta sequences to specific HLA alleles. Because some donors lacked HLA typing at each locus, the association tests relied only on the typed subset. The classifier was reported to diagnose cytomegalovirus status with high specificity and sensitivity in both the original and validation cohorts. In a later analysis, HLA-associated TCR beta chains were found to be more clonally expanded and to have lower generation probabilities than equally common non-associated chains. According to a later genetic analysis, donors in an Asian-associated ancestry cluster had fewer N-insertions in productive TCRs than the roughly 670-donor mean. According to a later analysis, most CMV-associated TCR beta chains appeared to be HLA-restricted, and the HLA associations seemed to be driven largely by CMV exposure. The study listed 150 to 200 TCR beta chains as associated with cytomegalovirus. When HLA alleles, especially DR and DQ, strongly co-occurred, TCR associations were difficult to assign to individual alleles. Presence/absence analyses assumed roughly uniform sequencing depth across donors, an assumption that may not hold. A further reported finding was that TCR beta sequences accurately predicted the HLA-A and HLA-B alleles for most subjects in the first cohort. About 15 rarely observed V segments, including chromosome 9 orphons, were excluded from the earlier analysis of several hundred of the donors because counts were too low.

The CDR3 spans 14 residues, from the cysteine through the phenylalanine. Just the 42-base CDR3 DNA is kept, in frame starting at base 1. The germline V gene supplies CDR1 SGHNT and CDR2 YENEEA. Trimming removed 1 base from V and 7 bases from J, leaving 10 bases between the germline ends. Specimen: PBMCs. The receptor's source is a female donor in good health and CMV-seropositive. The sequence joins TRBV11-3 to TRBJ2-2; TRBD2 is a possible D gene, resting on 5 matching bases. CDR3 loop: CASSLGRVDGELFF. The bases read TGTGCCAGCAGCTTAGGGCGGGTTGACGGGGAGCTGTTTTTT.